This T cell receptor (beta chain) comes out of a study of blood T cell repertoires in COVID-19. Profiled with immunoSEQ multiplex PCR; TCRdb holds only in-frame clones, not every one. Seen here are roughly 100,000 clones, 85% observed once, and the top ten hold more than 1.5%. The CDR3 loop spans 16 amino acids. V was pared by 4 bases and J by 8 bases, with 11 bases of the junction left unmatched. In germline, CDR1 is LGHNA, CDR2 YSLEER. Sequencing was carried out using peripheral blood. The clonotype originates from a woman between 65 and 79 years old with active or convalescent COVID-19. The V gene is TRBV4-3, the J gene TRBJ1-2, with TRBD1 identical over 12 bases. CDR3 loop: CASSRGAGQGAEGYTF. The CDR3 DNA is TGCGCCAGCAGCCGCGGCGCGGGACAGGGGGCCGAGGGCTACACCTTC.